Presented here are 17 T cell receptor beta chains from one specimen sequenced in a study of long-term antiretroviral therapy in people with HIV. Researchers ran immunoSEQ v3.0 at survey level. Sequencing was performed with immunoSEQ multiplex PCR; in TCRdb, only in-frame clones are kept and a portion is missing. The repertoire holds 7,500 to 8,500 clones, with about 85% as singletons. This material consisted of unsorted PBMCs, taken roughly 2.5 years before starting antiretroviral therapy. Receptor source: a middle-aged man with HIV.

V and J are TRBV7-6 and TRBJ2-3; D unresolved. V lost 1 base and J lost 2, with 4 bases in between. This CDR3 is 13 amino acids long. The germline V gene encodes CDR1 SGHVS and CDR2 FNYEAQ. CDR3 amino acids: CASSLGITDTQYF. In DNA, the CDR3 is TGTGCCAGCAGCTTAGGGATCACAGATACGCAGTATTTT.

This chain joins TRBV12-5 and TRBJ2-2; 10 nucleotides line up with TRBD1. This CDR3 contains 17 residues. CDR1 is LGHNT and CDR2 is FRNRAP in the germline V gene. Trimming cost V 1 base and J 6 bases; bases outside gene matches: 8. The CDR3 loop is CASGLASGTGEAGELFF. CDR3 DNA: TGTGCTAGTGGTTTGGCGTCCGGGACAGGGGAAGCCGGGGAGCTGTTTTTT.

The CDR3 reads CASSYETSGADTQYF. The DNA for the CDR3 is TGTGCCAGCAGTTACGAGACTAGCGGGGCGGATACGCAGTATTTT. V is TRBV6-5 and J is TRBJ2-3; 11 nucleotides match TRBD2. The length of the CDR3 is 15 residues. Germline loops: CDR1 MNHEY, CDR2 SVGAGI. V lost 2 bases, J lost 6 bases, and 4 bases stayed unmatched.

V is TRBV5-4 and J is TRBJ2-7; D is unclear. CDR3 length: 13 amino acids. The V end was cut by 0 bases, the J end by 2 bases, with 6 bases between. Germline V gene data show CDR1 as SGHNT and CDR2 as YYREEE (reference sequence). DNA of the CDR3: TGTGCCAGCAGCTTGGATACAGCCTACGAGCAGTACTTC. Translating gives CASSLDTAYEQYF.

The chain is built from TRBV11-2 and TRBJ1-1; D is ambiguous. Germline lookup yields CDR1 SGHAT and CDR2 FQNNGV. The CDR3 is 14 residues long. V was clipped by 1 base and J by 8 bases, with 14 bases between them. The CDR3 spells CASSLAAGVGEAFF. DNA of the CDR3: TGTGCCAGCAGCTTAGCGGCGGGAGTAGGCGAAGCTTTCTTT.

The V and J genes are TRBV2 and TRBJ2-7, with TRBD2 identical over 10 bases. Germline V gene lookup returns CDR1 SNHLY and CDR2 FYNNEI. The CDR3 consists of 15 residues. Germline trimming cut 7 bases from V and 2 bases from J; bases unmatched to any gene: 8. The CDR3 region is CASTGLAGVTYEQYF. CDR3 nucleotide sequence: TGTGCCAGCACCGGCCTAGCGGGGGTCACCTACGAGCAGTACTTC.

The genes are TRBV29-1 and TRBJ1-2; TRBD1 matches at 11 bases. Germline trimming cut 4 bases from V and 1 base from J; bases unmatched to any gene: 5. Germline assignment: CDR1 SQVTM and CDR2 ANQGSEA. The CDR3 has 15 residues. CDR3 coding DNA: TGCAGCGTTGGGGGAGGGACAGGGGGTAACTATGGCTACACCTTC. It encodes CSVGGGTGGNYGYTF. Looking up the rest from reference TRBV29-1 and TRBJ1-2 gives the full variable domain: SAVISQKPSRDICQRGTSLTIQCQVDSQVTMMFWYRQQPGQSLTLIATANQGSEATYESGFVIDKFPISRPNLTFSTLTVSNMSPEDSSIYLCSVGGGTGGNYGYTFGSGTRLTVV.

The rearrangement joins TRBV2 to TRBJ1-3; unclear D gene. The CDR3 covers 15 residues. V gave up 3 bases and J gave up 8 bases, with 17 bases separating them. The V gene's germline CDR1 is SNHLY and CDR2 FYNNEI. The CDR3 sequence: CASSETLTPRDTIYF. The CDR3 DNA follows: TGTGCCAGCAGTGAGACGCTCACTCCTCGGGACACCATATATTTT.

The chain joins TRBV6-6 to TRBJ2-3; 11 bases fit TRBD2. Germline-derived CDR1 and CDR2 are MNHNY and SVGAGI (reference sequence). CDR3 length: 16 amino acids. V gave up 6 bases and J gave up 0 bases; unmatched junction bases: 5. The CDR3 region has the DNA TGTGCCAGCAGGGGGACTAGCGGAGTTAGCACAGATACGCAGTATTTT. Its translation is CASRGTSGVSTDTQYF.

For the CDR3, the DNA is TGTGCCAGCAAGGGCAGGGTAAATGAGAACACTGAAGCTTTCTTT. It encodes CASKGRVNENTEAFF. The chain carries TRBV27 and TRBJ1-1; maybe TRBD1 (5 bases). V was trimmed by 7 bases and J by 1 base, leaving 16 bases between them. The CDR3 runs to 15 residues. CDR1 MNHEY and CDR2 SMNVEV come from the germline V gene (reference sequence).

V and J are TRBV27 and TRBJ2-7; D gene unclear. Germline CDR1 MNHEY, CDR2 SMNVEV (reference sequence). V lost 5 bases and J lost 5, with 22 bases in between. The CDR3 extends over 16 amino acids. As DNA, the CDR3 is TGTGCCAGCAGTCCCAGGACCGCCTTTGAGTACGACGAGCAGTACTTC. Amino acids: CASSPRTAFEYDEQYF.

The chain uses TRBV9 and TRBJ2-7; 10 nucleotides agree with TRBD1. The CDR3 loop spans 15 amino acids. Germline CDR1 reads SGDLS; CDR2 reads YYNGEE. V lost 4 bases, J lost 1 base, and 5 bases stayed unmatched. This CDR3 is CASSPGQGKSYEQYF. CDR3 DNA: TGTGCCAGCAGCCCGGGACAGGGGAAATCCTACGAGCAGTACTTC.

The V call is TRBV4-1, the J call TRBJ1-6; TRBD1 might be the D (5 bases). Germline V gene lookup returns CDR1 MGHRA and CDR2 YSYEKL. This CDR3 region has 13 residues. With 4 bases removed from V and 9 bases from J, the gap between germline ends came to 10 bases. DNA for the CDR3: TGCGCCAGCAGCCGGGACCGGCGTTCACCCCTCCACTTT. It codes for CASSRDRRSPLHF.

This clone was detected only once. The chain carries TRBV9 and TRBJ2-3; 10 nucleotides line up with TRBD2. CDR3 length: 18 residues. The V gene end was trimmed by 3 bases and the J gene end by 0 bases; junction bases not matched to a gene: 10. The V gene's germline CDR1 is SGDLS and CDR2 YYNGEE. Here the CDR3 DNA reads TGTGCCAGCAGCGCCCCGCGGAGCGGGGGGGCTAGCACAGATACGCAGTATTTT. Translating gives CASSAPRSGGASTDTQYF.

This clone showed up just a few times. Written as DNA, the CDR3 is TGTGCCATCAGTGGGACAGGCTATGGCTACACCTTC. Amino acids: CAISGTGYGYTF. The chain links TRBV10-3 to TRBJ1-2, with TRBD1 matching 7 bases. J lost 4 bases, V lost 4 bases, and 0 bases had no gene match. CDR3 size: 12 residues. Germline V gene sequence: CDR1 ENHRY, CDR2 SYGVKD.

In its sample, this clone was seen once. CDR3 in amino acids: CASSPLQGGYNEQFF. CDR3 nucleotides: TGTGCCAGCAGTCCCTTGCAGGGGGGTTACAATGAGCAGTTCTTC. The chain links TRBV28 to TRBJ2-1, with a weak D call TRBD1 (7 bases). The CDR3 loop spans 15 amino acids. Germline CDR1 is MDHEN and CDR2 is SYDVKM. Deletions cut 5 bases from V and 4 bases from J, with 15 bases between.

This clone was observed a few times. The chain combines TRBV10-3 with TRBJ2-2, with 9 bases fitting TRBD1. The CDR3 sequence is 15 residues long. CDR1 and CDR2 from the germline V gene are ENHRY and SYGVKD. The V segment lost 7 bases and the J segment 2 bases; nucleotides outside the gene matches: 5. CDR3 in DNA: TGTGCCATCAACCCGGGACAGGGAAACACCGGGGAGCTGTTTTTT. Amino acid sequence: CAINPGQGNTGELFF.